The next 13 T cell receptor beta chains were all read from a single sample in a study of Graves' ophthalmopathy and Graves' hyperthyroidism. As the template, RNA transcripts were used to amplify TCR beta CDR3 regions. HTBI-primed RT-PCR formed the first round, and a multiplex PCR formed the second. Via MiXCR, TCRdb re-called the multiplex PCR reads, giving one row per CDR3 protein. The repertoire holds about 620,000 distinct CDR3 sequences, with about 20% as singletons. Sequenced sample: peripheral blood. These receptors originate from a woman aged 18-29 years with stable Graves' hyperthyroidism. Some clones in this sample may be carry-over from other donors' samples.

This clonotype was seen ten or more times. This chain connects TRBV2 to TRBJ1-6, with TRBD1 matching over 7 bases. Trimming at V came to 9 bases and at J to 8 bases, leaving 4 bases not matched to a gene. This CDR3 comprises 12 residues. CDR1 is SNHLY and CDR2 is FYNNEI in the germline V gene. Written as DNA, the CDR3 is TGTGCCAGACAGGGGAACGATTCACCCCTCCACTTT. This sequence encodes CARQGNDSPLHF. The full variable domain, rest sourced from reference TRBV2 and TRBJ1-6, is EPEVTQTPSHQVTQMGQEVILRCVPISNHLYFYWYRQILGQKVEFLVSFYNNEISEKSEIFDDQFSVERPDGSNFTLKIRSTKLEDSAMYFCARQGNDSPLHFGNGTRLTVT.

This clonotype was counted at least ten times. The chain uses TRBV9 and TRBJ2-5; 7 bases align to TRBD2. After removal of 0 bases from V and 3 bases from J, the junction contained 5 bases not matched to a gene. CDR3 length: 15 residues. The germline gives CDR1 SGDLS, CDR2 YYNGEE. The CDR3 sequence is CASSVVSGAKETQYF. The CDR3 DNA is TGTGCCAGCAGCGTAGTCAGCGGGGCGAAAGAGACCCAGTACTTC.

This rearrangement joins TRBV5-6 to TRBJ2-3; TRBD2 matches 12 bases. Losses at the gene ends were 0 bases for V and 6 bases for J; bases not matched to a gene: 5. The V gene's germline CDR1 is SGHDT and CDR2 YYEEEE. The CDR3 is 16 residues long. The CDR3 reads CASSLGLAGAGDTQYF. CDR3 in DNA: TGTGCCAGCAGCTTGGGACTAGCGGGAGCTGGTGATACGCAGTATTTT.

This clonotype was detected only a few times. This chain uses TRBV9 with TRBJ2-5; D is possibly TRBD2 (6 bases). This CDR3 spans 15 amino acids. Germline assignment: CDR1 SGDLS and CDR2 YYNGEE. V lost 4 bases, J lost 2 bases, and 15 bases lay in between. The CDR3 loop reads CASSPPGEDQETQYF. The CDR3 region has the DNA TGTGCCAGCAGCCCCCCGGGGGAAGATCAAGAGACCCAGTACTTC.

The chain couples TRBV6-1 to TRBJ1-2, with unresolved D. Germline loops: CDR1 MNHNS, CDR2 SASEGT. The CDR3 covers 13 residues. The V and J ends lost 6 bases and 4 bases respectively, with 12 bases between them. This CDR3 reads CASRINKAYGYTF. CDR3 in DNA: TGTGCCAGCAGAATTAACAAAGCCTATGGCTACACCTTC.

This clonotype was seen at least ten times. The CDR3 DNA reads TGTGCCACCAGCAGGTCCTCTTATTCACCCCTCCACTTT. It is translated as CATSRSSYSPLHF. The gene calls are TRBV15 and TRBJ1-6; D uncertain. CDR1 and CDR2 from the germline V gene are LNHNV and YYDKDF (reference sequence). The length of the CDR3 is 13 residues. The ends were cut back, 3 bases at V and 8 bases at J, with 8 bases in the middle.

This clonotype appeared many times. The CDR3 spells CASSVEHGTAYFF. The DNA for the CDR3 is TGTGCCAGCAGCGTAGAGCACGGGACAGCCTACTTCTTT. The chain is built from TRBV9 and TRBJ1-1; 7 bases match TRBD1. Germline CDR1 reads SGDLS; CDR2 reads YYNGEE. CDR3 length equals 13 residues. V shed 0 bases, J shed 14 bases, and the junction held 10 bases outside the gene matches.

At least ten counts were recorded for this clonotype. The V gene is TRBV12-5, the J gene TRBJ1-1; no reliable D call. Trimming pared 10 bases from V and 5 bases from J, leaving 8 bases between. Germline V gene lookup returns CDR1 LGHNT and CDR2 FRNRAP. This CDR3 is built from 10 residues. In DNA, the CDR3 is TGTGCTACTGGAGGGACTGAAGCTTTCTTT. Translation gives CATGGTEAFF.

In its sample, this clonotype was seen many times. The J gene is TRBJ1-5, the V gene TRBV6-2 or TRBV6-3; D not certain. The CDR3 is 13 amino acids. Trimming took off 2 bases at V and 6 bases at J, with 8 bases between the two ends. Germline V CDR1 and CDR2: MNHEY, SVGEGT. The CDR3 loop is CASSYIEAQPQHF. The CDR3 DNA reads TGTGCCAGCAGTTACATCGAGGCTCAGCCCCAGCATTTT.

DNA of the CDR3: TGTGCCACCCGAGAAGGGGACTATGGCTACACCTTC. It encodes CATREGDYGYTF. The chain has TRBV28 and TRBJ1-2, with D perhaps TRBD1 (5 bases). Germline assignment: CDR1 MDHEN and CDR2 SYDVKM. The CDR3 sequence is 12 residues long. V lost 10 bases to trimming and J lost 3 bases, with 12 bases between them.

This clonotype was counted at least ten times. The rearrangement uses TRBV12-3 or TRBV12-4 and TRBJ2-5; possibly TRBD1 or TRBD2 for D (5 bases each). The CDR3 runs 15 residues. The germline V and J ends were trimmed by 7 bases and 5 bases, with 20 bases remaining between them. The CDR3: CASTPGTEGRETQYF. The CDR3 DNA sequence: TGTGCCAGCACCCCCGGGACCGAGGGTAGGGAGACCCAGTACTTC.

This clonotype was seen repeatedly, ten times or more. The chain is built from TRBV5-1 and TRBJ1-5; D is undetermined. The germline V gene encodes CDR1 SGHRS and CDR2 YFSETQ. V dropped 0 bases and J dropped 2 bases, with 6 bases sitting between them. The CDR3 has 14 amino acids. This chain's CDR3 is CASSLDGGNQPQHF. The CDR3 DNA reads as TGCGCCAGCAGCTTGGATGGGGGCAATCAGCCCCAGCATTTT.

This clonotype occurred many times. The chain employs TRBV20-1 and TRBJ2-7; tentatively, D is TRBD1 or TRBD2 (5 bases each). V was pared by 3 bases and J by 5 bases, with 14 bases between. The CDR3 loop spans 13 amino acids. CDR1 DFQATT and CDR2 SNEGSKA come from the germline V gene (reference sequence). The CDR3 is CSARFGDVHEQYF. CDR3 sequence (DNA): TGCAGTGCTAGGTTCGGGGACGTCCACGAGCAGTACTTC.